This T cell receptor beta chain is drawn from a study of STAT5B mutations in CD4+ large granular lymphocyte leukemia. Study-level findings and limits: Patient CD4-sorted repertoires stayed more clonal than healthy ones after leukemic-clone removal.

CDR3 length equals 15 residues. The repertoire was sequenced with immunoSEQ multiplex PCR; TCRdb's copy has only in-frame clones and lacks some. This sample has roughly 34,000 clones; 81% occur once, and the top ten carry 4.4%. There are a few counts of this clone. What it binds is not known. The rearrangement links TRBV21-1 to TRBJ2-1. TRBV21-1 is designated a pseudogene. The receptor comes from a human donor in good health. The sequenced sample consisted of CD4+ T cells from blood buffy coats. CDR3: CASSKGSWDCDEQFF. The CDR3 bases are TGTGCCAGCAGCAAAGGGTCGTGGGATTGCGATGAGCAGTTCTTC.